A single sample gave rise to the 9 T cell receptor beta chains below, sequenced in a study of shared clonotypes between healthy human individuals. Here immunoSEQ multiplex PCR was the method, and the copy in TCRdb shows in-frame clones only, minus some. Among approximately 320,000 clones listed, more than 75% were seen once. Sequencing was done on a sample of memory CD8+ T cells sorted from blood. Noted subset: CD45RO+ cells pooled with CCR7-negative TemRA cells. These receptors were collected from a man between 18 and 35 years old in good health.

This rearrangement joins TRBV10-2 to TRBJ2-3, with D perhaps TRBD1 or TRBD2 (6 bases each). The ends were cut back, 5 bases at V and 0 bases at J, with 12 bases in the middle. The CDR3 is 15 residues long. Germline V gene sequence: CDR1 WSHSY, CDR2 SAAADI. The CDR3 spells CASSYEGGSTDTQYF. CDR3 DNA: TGCGCCAGCAGTTACGAAGGGGGGAGCACAGATACGCAGTATTTT.

The V gene is TRBV7-9, the J gene TRBJ2-6, with 11 bases matching TRBD2. Trimming cost V 5 bases and J 4 bases; bases outside gene matches: 10. The germline V gene has CDR1 SEHNR and CDR2 FQNEAQ (reference sequence). The CDR3 totals 18 residues. CDR3 in amino acids: CASSPRVAGGAGANVLTF. The CDR3, as DNA: TGTGCCAGCAGCCCCAGGGTAGCGGGAGGGGCAGGGGCCAACGTCCTGACTTTC.

This clone was observed once. This chain uses TRBV6-1 with TRBJ2-2, with 8 bases matching TRBD2. The CDR3 length is 16 residues. Germline V gives CDR1 MNHNS, CDR2 SASEGT. V dropped 2 bases and J dropped 4; count of bases not matched to a gene: 6. The CDR3 protein is CASSEYAGGGTGELFF. The CDR3 nucleotides are TGTGCCAGCAGTGAATACGCGGGAGGCGGCACCGGGGAGCTGTTTTTT.

Remarks on this clone: This likely traces to a read error, being one base from a far larger clone. Additional DNA sequences in this sample encode the identical CDR3. The chain recombines TRBV2 with TRBJ2-1; D is perhaps TRBD2 (6 bases). Germline values: CDR1 SNHLY, CDR2 FYNNEI. Trimming pared 3 bases from V and 0 bases from J, leaving 9 bases between. This CDR3 spans 15 amino acids. The CDR3 nucleotides read TGTGCCAGCAGTGAGGGACTGAACTCCTACAATGAGCAGTTCTTC. This codes for CASSEGLNSYNEQFF.

This chain connects TRBV5-1 to TRBJ2-7; a weak D match, TRBD1 (5 bases). CDR3 size: 15 residues. V lost 0 bases, J lost 3 bases, and 13 bases lay in between. The V gene's germline CDR1 is SGHRS and CDR2 YFSETQ. CDR3 in amino acids: CASSLVAYGHYEQYF. As DNA, the CDR3 is TGCGCCAGCAGCTTGGTAGCCTACGGACACTACGAGCAGTACTTC.

The chain is built from TRBV27 and TRBJ2-7; 9 bases match TRBD2. This CDR3 region has 15 residues. The V gene's germline CDR1 is MNHEY and CDR2 SMNVEV (reference sequence). With 3 bases clipped from V and 3 bases from J, the junction kept 6 bases outside the gene matches. The CDR3 protein is CASSFRLAGLYEQYF. CDR3 in DNA: TGTGCCAGCAGTTTCCGGCTAGCGGGGCTCTACGAGCAGTACTTC.

This clone was counted only a few times. The CDR3 reads CASSLEGTSGGIDEQYF. As DNA, the CDR3 is TGTGCCAGCAGCCTAGAAGGGACTAGCGGGGGGATCGACGAGCAGTACTTC. The rearrangement links TRBV7-9 to TRBJ2-7, with 15 bases lining up with TRBD2. The CDR3 has 17 amino acids. V trimming: 5 bases; J trimming: 5 bases; junction bases outside the gene matches: 10. Germline CDR1 and CDR2: SEHNR and FQNEAQ (reference sequence).

This chain links TRBV4-3 with TRBJ2-7; TRBD1 matches at 8 bases. CDR1 is LGHNA, CDR2 YSLEER, per germline. V dropped 4 bases and J dropped 3; count of bases not matched to a gene: 11. This CDR3 is 16 amino acids long. Here the CDR3 reads CASSPATGQGRYEQYF. In DNA form, the CDR3 reads TGCGCCAGCAGCCCAGCTACAGGACAGGGCCGCTACGAGCAGTACTTC.

The CDR3 bases are TGTGCCAGCGGTTCCCCCATCCGGGCCGGCCTTGTAGATGAGCAGTTCTTC. This gives the protein CASGSPIRAGLVDEQFF. V usage is TRBV9 and J usage is TRBJ2-1; D remains ambiguous. The CDR3 is 17 amino acids. Trimming cost V 7 bases and J 8 bases, with 28 bases left between them. Germline CDR1 reads SGDLS; CDR2 reads YYNGEE.